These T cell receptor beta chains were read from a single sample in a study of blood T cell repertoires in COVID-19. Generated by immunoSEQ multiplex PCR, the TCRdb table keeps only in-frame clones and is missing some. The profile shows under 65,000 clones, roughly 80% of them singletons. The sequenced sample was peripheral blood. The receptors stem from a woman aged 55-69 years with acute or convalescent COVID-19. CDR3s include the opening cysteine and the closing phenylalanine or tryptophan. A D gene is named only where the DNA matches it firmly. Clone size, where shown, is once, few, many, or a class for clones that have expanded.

CASKKAGTASNTEAFF,TGTGCCAGTAAAAAGGCTGGGACAGCCTCGAACACTGAAGCTTTCTTT,TRBD1,TRBV19,few,TRBJ1-1
CASSESVVGNQPQHF,TGCGCCAGCAGTGAGTCCGTCGTTGGCAATCAGCCCCAGCATTTT,NA,TRBV10-2,NA,TRBJ1-5
CASSQGVEGEQYF,TGTGCCAGCAGCCAAGGGGTCGAGGGTGAGCAGTACTTC,NA,TRBV4-2,NA,TRBJ2-7
CASSVTGASGNSPLHF,TGTGCCAGCAGCGTCACAGGGGCGTCGGGGAATTCACCCCTCCACTTT,TRBD1,TRBV7-8,NA,TRBJ1-6
CASNRAGNTEAFF,TGTGCCAGCAACCGCGCGGGGAACACTGAAGCTTTCTTT,NA,TRBV7-9,NA,TRBJ1-1
CASSGTGTYEQYF,TGTGCCAGTAGCGGGACAGGGACCTACGAGCAGTACTTC,TRBD1,TRBV19,NA,TRBJ2-7
CASSASQGNTIYF,TGTGCCAGCAGCGCTTCCCAGGGAAACACCATATATTTT,NA,TRBV2,NA,TRBJ1-3
CASSAGTAPTEAFF,TGTGCCAGCTCAGCCGGGACAGCCCCCACTGAAGCTTTCTTT,TRBD1,TRBV18,once,TRBJ1-1
CASSVGGTSSNEQFF,TGTGCCAGCAGCGTAGGGGGGACTAGCTCCAATGAGCAGTTCTTC,TRBD2,TRBV9,NA,TRBJ2-1
CASSQMAVSGNTIYF,TGTGCCAGCAGCCAGATGGCCGTCTCTGGAAACACCATATATTTT,NA,TRBV3-1/TRBV3-2,NA,TRBJ1-3
CASSLVDRDRDQPQHF,TGTGCCAGCAGCCTAGTCGACAGGGATCGGGATCAGCCCCAGCATTTT,TRBD1,TRBV7-9,NA,TRBJ1-5
CASSYGRTGNTEAFF,TGTGCCAGCAGTTACGGGCGTACAGGGAACACTGAAGCTTTCTTT,NA,TRBV6-5,few,TRBJ1-1
CASSPLAGGDNEQFF,TGTGCCAGCTCACCACTAGCGGGAGGGGACAATGAGCAGTTCTTC,TRBD2,TRBV18,NA,TRBJ2-1
CASSLGQGDEQYF,TGTGCCAGCTCACTGGGACAGGGCGACGAGCAGTACTTC,TRBD1,TRBV18,NA,TRBJ2-7
CSVVAGRGPYGYTF,TGCAGCGTTGTAGCGGGCAGGGGTCCCTATGGCTACACCTTC,NA,TRBV29-1,NA,TRBJ1-2
CASSLDSYSNQPQHF,TGTGCCAGCAGTTTAGACTCATATAGCAATCAGCCCCAGCATTTT,NA,TRBV27,NA,TRBJ1-5
CASSLGGKYYSGNTIYF,TGTGCCAGCAGCCTGGGAGGAAAATATTACTCTGGAAACACCATATATTTT,NA,TRBV5-4,NA,TRBJ1-3
CASTTGNTIYF,TGTGCCAGTACTACTGGAAACACCATATATTTT,NA,TRBV19,NA,TRBJ1-3
CASSRSEGSQPQHF,TGTGCCAGTAGTCGGTCGGAGGGGAGTCAGCCCCAGCATTTT,NA,TRBV19,once,TRBJ1-5
CASSSTGGIYEQYF,TGTGCCAGCAGTTCGACAGGGGGCATTTACGAGCAGTACTTC,TRBD1,TRBV6-5,NA,TRBJ2-7
CAEIPAASSTDTQYF,TGTGCCGAAATACCGGCGGCTAGCAGTACAGATACGCAGTATTTT,NA,TRBV7-2,NA,TRBJ2-3
CASSLTDRVDGYTF,TGTGCCAGCAGCTTGACCGACAGGGTTGATGGCTACACCTTC,TRBD1,TRBV5-4,NA,TRBJ1-2
CASSTDRWDTEAFF,TGTGCCAGCAGCACCGACAGGTGGGACACTGAAGCTTTCTTT,NA,TRBV7-8,NA,TRBJ1-1
CASNPQGRGSPLHF,TGTGCCTCTAACCCACAGGGGCGAGGATCACCCCTCCACTTT,TRBD1,TRBV19,NA,TRBJ1-6
CATSQGSTEAFF,TGTGCCACCAGTCAGGGGAGCACTGAAGCTTTCTTT,NA,TRBV24-1,NA,TRBJ1-1
CASSLGLERSYNEQFF,TGTGCCAGCAGCCTTGGTCTGGAGAGGTCCTACAATGAGCAGTTCTTC,NA,TRBV11-1,once,TRBJ2-1
CASSRQGETGELFF,TGTGCCAGCAGTCGGCAGGGGGAAACCGGGGAGCTGTTTTTT,TRBD1,TRBV2,few,TRBJ2-2
CASSLGAMNTEAFF,TGTGCCAGCAGCTTAGGCGCTATGAACACTGAAGCTTTCTTT,NA,TRBV7-9,NA,TRBJ1-1
CASSFTGGEIEKLFF,TGCGCCAGCAGCTTCACAGGGGGCGAGATTGAAAAACTGTTTTTT,TRBD1,TRBV5-1,NA,TRBJ1-4
CASSKLQGEQPQHF,TGCGCCAGCAGCAAATTACAGGGAGAACAGCCCCAGCATTTT,NA,TRBV5-1,NA,TRBJ1-5
CAHQPGNEKLFF,TGTGCCCACCAACCGGGGAATGAAAAACTGTTTTTT,NA,TRBV30,NA,TRBJ1-4
CASSLAEGLVFNEQFF,TGTGCCAGCAGCTTAGCAGAGGGACTAGTCTTCAATGAGCAGTTCTTC,TRBD2,TRBV7-8,NA,TRBJ2-1
CASSPQGAKNTEAFF,TGTGCCAGCTCACCACAGGGGGCTAAGAACACTGAAGCTTTCTTT,TRBD1,TRBV18,NA,TRBJ1-1
CASSSPGGAKGNTIYF,TGTGCCAGCAGCTCCCCCGGCGGGGCTAAAGGAAACACCATATATTTT,NA,TRBV5-4,NA,TRBJ1-3